This TCR beta chain originates from a study of OX40 agonist ivuxolimab in advanced cancers. Study outcomes and limitations: CD4+ and CD8+ blood T cells expanded clonally by week 6 at 0.1 to 3.0 mg/kg.

The protocol was immunoSEQ multiplex PCR, while the TCRdb copy is restricted to in-frame clones and leaves out a portion. The sample lists about 66,000 clones, approximately 90% occurring once. The CDR3 runs to 15 residues. Germline V gives CDR1 SEHNR, CDR2 FQNEAQ (reference sequence). Trimming removed 1 base from V and 6 bases from J, with 15 bases in between. Concerning this clone: What it recognizes is unknown.

The J gene is TRBJ1-1, the V gene TRBV7-9; D is undetermined. This sequence originates from an adult with an advanced solid tumor such as melanoma, head and neck, liver or kidney cancer. The sample in question was CD4+ or CD8+ T cells sorted from blood, obtained in a trial of the OX40 agonist ivuxolimab. The chain's CDR3 is CASSLEALGFAEAFF. CDR3 coding DNA: TGTGCCAGCAGCTTAGAGGCTCTGGGTTTCGCTGAAGCTTTCTTT.